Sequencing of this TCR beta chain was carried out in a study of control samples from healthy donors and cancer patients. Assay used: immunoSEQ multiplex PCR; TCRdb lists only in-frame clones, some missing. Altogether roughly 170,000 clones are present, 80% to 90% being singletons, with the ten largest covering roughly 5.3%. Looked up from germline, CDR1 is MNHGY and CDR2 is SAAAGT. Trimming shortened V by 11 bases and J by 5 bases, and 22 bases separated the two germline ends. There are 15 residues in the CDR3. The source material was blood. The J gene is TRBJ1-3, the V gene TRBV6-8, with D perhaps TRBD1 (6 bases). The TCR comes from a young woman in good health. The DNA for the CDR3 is TGTGCCGGTCAAACGAGGGGGATCCAAAGAAACACCATATATTTT. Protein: CAGQTRGIQRNTIYF.